The TCR beta chain described here comes from a study of Ad26.COV2.S vaccination and SARS-CoV-2 variants (dated by TCRdb to the early 2020s). With regard to the full study: Vaccine-arm donors came from COV1001, a multicentre, randomized, double-blind, placebo-controlled phase I-IIa trial of Ad26.COV2.S in healthy adults. A total of approximately 32 samples were included in the TCR-sequenced set, comprising roughly 19 Ad26.COV2.S vaccine recipients, 5 placebo recipients and 8 SARS-CoV-2 convalescent individuals. Trial participants were randomized into five groups of five: low-dose or high-dose Ad26.COV2.S given once or twice, or placebo on both occasions. Blinding of investigators to trial group allocation was maintained during experiments and outcome assessment. Sequencing of the TCRbeta repertoire served to evaluate the specificity and breadth of SARS-CoV-2-reactive T cell receptors following Ad26.COV2.S vaccination. Ad26.COV2.S was given intramuscularly at 5x10^10 or 1x10^11 viral particles, as a single shot or as two shots 56 days apart. What the study reported, not specific to this receptor: Compared with placebo recipients, Ad26.COV2.S recipients showed higher spike-specific TCR breadth (P = 0.0014). Comparing responses between vaccine doses or regimens was not something the study was powered to do. Vaccine and placebo recipients had comparable non-spike TCR breadth, which fits with the vaccine containing only spike. After vaccination, spike-specific CD8+ and CD4+ T cell responses were reported to show substantial breadth. The authors noted that total T cell responses may have been underestimated by the TCR breadth and depth analyses.

The immunoSEQ Assay was used to sequence TCRbeta CDR3 regions. After extraction, genomic DNA underwent amplification by bias-controlled multiplex PCR, followed by high-throughput sequencing. The study's processing was this. Collapsing and filtering of sequences were performed to quantify the absolute abundance of each unique TCRbeta CDR3 region. T cell fraction was estimated by normalizing TCRbeta template counts to usable DNA, with usable DNA measured through amplification of reference genes found in all nucleated cells. Repertoire TCRs were annotated as SARS-CoV-2-specific by exact matching of V gene, CDR3 amino acid sequence and J gene to a known reactive TCR set. The reference SARS-CoV-2 TCR set was derived from MIRA and filtered for enrichment in COVID-19-positive ImmuneCODE repertoires, a step that removed public or cross-reactive TCRs. Drawing on the MIRA antigens, annotated TCRs were analysed further at the level of specific ORF or position within ORF. Breadth was defined as the number of annotated unique rearrangements divided by the total number of unique productive rearrangements, and depth was defined as the summed frequency of the annotated unique rearrangements. Two-sided Wilcoxon rank-sum tests were used to compare TCR breadth between groups. The clones in this table, taken by TCRdb from immuneACCESS, are in-frame only. Not every clone is retained; where verified, under half of the shortfall comes from an unresolved V gene, and the cause of the rest is unknown. V, J and clone size are taken as reported in that table, and D and trimming were inferred from the DNA itself. The sample table holds 380,000 or so clones, of which about 88% were seen once. The ten largest account for 6.4% of the sample.

Spanning cysteine to phenylalanine, the CDR3 consists of 14 amino acids. Of all the DNA, just the CDR3 is kept, 42 bases in frame from base 1. The CDR1 and CDR2 encoded by the germline V gene (reference sequence) are GTSNPN and SVGIG. V is reduced by 2 bases and J by 5 bases, leaving a spacing of 15 bases between them. This specimen's treatment or condition label, interpreted: some 20 received Ad26.COV2.S at low or high dose, single or two shots; about five received placebo; per-sample allocation not given. For vaccine and placebo recipients, the sequenced repertoires came from samples collected on day 63 after the first injection. In Cohort 1b, roughly 25 adults aged 18-55 years were enrolled at a single site in Boston, USA, between 29 July and 7 August 2020. Ad26.COV2.S was a replication-incompetent adenovirus type 26 vector expressing a prefusion-stabilized SARS-CoV-2 spike protein from the original Wuhan strain.

Details on this clone: The antigen it binds to is not known. Per-base quality was not reported, and no clone a single base away is much larger than it.

Sequenced here: peripheral blood, sampled in a trial of Ad26.COV2.S vaccine versus placebo. The receptor comes from a person aged 18 to 65 who received the Ad26.COV2.S COVID-19 vaccine or a placebo. Here the chain combines TRBV30 and TRBJ1-2; TRBD1 is possibly the D segment (5 matching bases). The bases read TGTGCCTGGAGTAGGGCAGGGCTTCGATATGGCTACACCTTC. It translates to CAWSRAGLRYGYTF.